This T cell receptor (beta chain) is drawn from a study of blood T cell repertoires in COVID-19. Study background: Specimens from acute and convalescent COVID-19 originated in the United States, Italy and Spain.

Data came from immunoSEQ multiplex PCR; TCRdb stores just in-frame clones and leaves some out. The top ten clones hold about 6% of a sample with about 270,000 clones, more than 70% of them seen once. The CDR3 contains 14 residues. CDR1 is MDHEN, CDR2 SYDVKM, per germline. V lost 6 bases, J lost 1 base, and 10 bases lay in between. It was during active infection that Seattle patients were enrolled and then longitudinally followed. The sequence was obtained from a woman of 80 years or more with COVID-19, enrolled during active disease. The chain recombines TRBV28 with TRBJ2-1; tentatively, D is TRBD1 (6 bases). The sequenced sample consisted of peripheral blood. The CDR3 region is CASRGQGSYNEQFF. The CDR3 nucleotides read TGTGCCAGCAGGGGGCAGGGGTCCTACAATGAGCAGTTCTTC. The full variable domain, completed using reference TRBV28 and TRBJ2-1, is DVKVTQSSRYLVKRTGEKVFLECVQDMDHENMFWYRQDPGLGLRLIYFSYDVKMKEKGDIPEGYSVSREKKERFSLILESASTNQTSMYLCASRGQGSYNEQFFGPGTRLTVL.